The present T cell receptor (beta chain) was sequenced within a study of blood T cell repertoires in COVID-19. TCRdb keeps only in-frame clones here, not all; method: immunoSEQ multiplex PCR. The sample has about 300,000 clones, 65% to 85% seen once; the top ten hold about 1.2%. V lost 3 bases to trimming and J lost 4 bases, with 18 bases between them. This CDR3 region has 17 residues. Germline V gives CDR1 SGHNT, CDR2 YENEEA. Sequenced input: peripheral blood. This TCR came from a woman in her fifties or sixties with acute or convalescent COVID-19. The V call is TRBV11-3, the J call TRBJ2-2; tentative D call: TRBD1 (6 bases). The CDR3 nucleotides are TGTGCCAGCAGCTTGGGGGCGGACACCGTCGTCACCGGGGAGCTGTTTTTT. Translating gives CASSLGADTVVTGELFF.